One and the same sample provided the 9 T cell receptor beta chains below, sequenced in a study of T cell responses to AZD1222 COVID-19 vaccine. The assay was immunoSEQ multiplex PCR, and TCRdb's table has in-frame clones only and misses some. In the table there are 4,500 or so clones, 70% to 90% of which are singletons. Sequencing used peripheral blood, obtained 28 days after the second AZD1222 dose. These receptors all come from an adult who received the AZD1222 COVID-19 vaccine.

This clone was seen a single time. The V call is TRBV28, the J call TRBJ2-7; 9 bases match TRBD1. The germline CDR1 and CDR2 sequences are MDHEN and SYDVKM. This CDR3 is built from 14 residues. The trim removed 9 bases at V and 6 bases at J, leaving 12 bases unmatched. In DNA, the CDR3 is TGTGCCAGTAGAACCACGGGACAGGGAGGCGAGCAGTACTTC. It encodes CASRTTGQGGEQYF.

The V gene is TRBV18, the J gene TRBJ2-3; D is uncertain. Germline-derived CDR1 and CDR2 are KGHSH and LQKENI. The CDR3 spans 12 residues. V was trimmed by 2 bases and J by 2 bases, leaving 2 bases between them. CDR3 region: CASSPSTDTQYF. The CDR3 DNA reads TGTGCCAGCTCACCATCCACAGATACGCAGTATTTT.

The chain is built from TRBV5-6 and TRBJ1-3; D ambiguous. The germline V gene has CDR1 SGHDT and CDR2 YYEEEE. The CDR3 is made up of 11 amino acids. With 3 bases removed from V and 6 bases from J, the gap between germline ends came to 4 bases. CDR3 sequence reads: CASSSANTIYF. CDR3 coding DNA: TGTGCCAGCAGCTCGGCAAACACCATATATTTT.

The genes are TRBV7-2 and TRBJ2-7; 8 nucleotides line up with TRBD2. Germline values: CDR1 SGHTA, CDR2 FQGNSA. The V gene end was trimmed by 7 bases and the J gene end by 4 bases; junction bases not matched to a gene: 9. There are 14 residues in the CDR3. The CDR3: CASTLWASGYEQYF. The CDR3 DNA reads as TGTGCCAGCACCCTTTGGGCTAGCGGGTACGAGCAGTACTTC.

The V call is TRBV28, the J call TRBJ2-2, with a possible D match to TRBD1 (6 bases). Deletions cut 3 bases from V and 5 bases from J, with 10 bases between. Germline values: CDR1 MDHEN, CDR2 SYDVKM. This CDR3 is built from 14 residues. The CDR3 is CASSLHRATGELFF. CDR3 DNA sequence: TGTGCCAGCAGTTTGCACAGGGCAACCGGGGAGCTGTTTTTT. Supplemented by reference TRBV28 and TRBJ2-2, the full variable domain reads DVKVTQSSRYLVKRTGEKVFLECVQDMDHENMFWYRQDPGLGLRLIYFSYDVKMKEKGDIPEGYSVSREKKERFSLILESASTNQTSMYLCASSLHRATGELFFGEGSRLTVL.

The CDR3 spells CASSFRRRYEQYF. The CDR3 DNA is TGTGCCAGCAGTTTTCGACGGCGCTACGAGCAGTACTTC. This chain links TRBV12-3 or TRBV12-4 with TRBJ2-7; the D is unclear. This CDR3 comprises 13 residues. V dropped 3 bases and J dropped 3 bases, with 9 bases sitting between them.

The chain combines TRBV11-3 with TRBJ1-5, with TRBD1 matching over 7 bases. CDR1 is SGHNT and CDR2 is YENEEA in the germline V gene. This CDR3 spans 17 amino acids. The V segment lost 3 bases and the J segment 0 bases; nucleotides outside the gene matches: 8. The CDR3 protein is CASSLGDSPYSNQPQHF. CDR3 in DNA: TGTGCCAGCAGCTTGGGGGACAGTCCTTATAGCAATCAGCCCCAGCATTTT. Variable domain in full (rest from reference TRBV11-3 and TRBJ1-5): EAGVVQSPRYKIIEKKQPVAFWCNPISGHNTLYWYLQNLGQGPELLIRYENEEAVDDSQLPKDRFSAERLKGVDSTLKIQPAELGDSAVYLCASSLGDSPYSNQPQHFGDGTRLSIL.

The chain links TRBV3-1 (or the pseudogene TRBV3-2) to TRBJ1-2; 7 bases line up with TRBD1. Germline CDR1 and CDR2: LGHDT and YNNKEL (reference sequence). CDR3 length: 14 residues. The J segment lost 8 bases and the V segment lost 1 base, leaving 7 bases of the junction unmatched. The CDR3 reads CASSQATGAGGYTF. CDR3 DNA: TGTGCCAGCAGCCAAGCTACAGGGGCTGGGGGCTACACCTTC.

This sequence joins TRBV4-3 and TRBJ1-3; 7 bases map to TRBD1. V trimming: 1 base; J trimming: 6 bases; junction bases outside the gene matches: 9. This CDR3 spans 16 amino acids. Germline V gene lookup returns CDR1 LGHNA and CDR2 YSLEER. The CDR3 coding sequence is TGCGCCAGCAGCCAAGGACCAACAGGGGTTGAAAACACCATATATTTT. It is translated as CASSQGPTGVENTIYF.